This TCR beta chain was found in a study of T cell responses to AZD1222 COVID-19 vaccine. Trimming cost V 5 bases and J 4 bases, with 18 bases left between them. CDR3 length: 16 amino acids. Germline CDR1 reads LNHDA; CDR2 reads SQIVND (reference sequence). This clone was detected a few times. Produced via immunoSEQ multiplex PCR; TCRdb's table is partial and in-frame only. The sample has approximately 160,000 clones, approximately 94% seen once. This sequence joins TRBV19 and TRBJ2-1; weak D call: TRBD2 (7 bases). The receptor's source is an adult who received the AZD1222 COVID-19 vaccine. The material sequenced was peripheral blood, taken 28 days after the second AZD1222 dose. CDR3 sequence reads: CASSVAGAPPYNEQFF. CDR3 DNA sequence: TGTGCCAGTAGTGTTGCGGGGGCCCCTCCTTACAATGAGCAGTTCTTC. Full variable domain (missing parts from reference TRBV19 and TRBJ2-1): DGGITQSPKYLFRKEGQNVTLSCEQNLNHDAMYWYRQDPGQGLRLIYYSQIVNDFQKGDIAEGYSVSREKKESFPLTVTSAQKNPTAFYLCASSVAGAPPYNEQFFGPGTRLTVL.